Shown below are 14 T cell receptor beta chains from a single sample sequenced in a study of regulatory dendritic cells for organ transplantation. Only in-frame clones appear in the TCRdb table, and some are missing; sequencing was by immunoSEQ multiplex PCR. The sample has tens of thousands of clones, about four fifths seen once. Sequencing was done on a sample of naive CD4+ T cells from blood. As to subset: CD45RA+ naive T cells. Every receptor here comes from a human donor in good health.

The chain uses TRBV7-8 and TRBJ2-7; 12 nucleotides match TRBD2. J gave up 3 bases and V 5 bases, and 8 bases lay outside the gene matches. Germline CDR1 SGHVS, CDR2 FQNEAQ. The CDR3 is made up of 16 amino acids. The CDR3 loop reads CASSLGLAGGLYEQYF. CDR3 nucleotide sequence: TGTGCCAGCAGCCTAGGGCTAGCGGGGGGGCTCTACGAGCAGTACTTC.

This chain joins TRBV10-3 and TRBJ1-2; D uncertain. CDR1 is ENHRY, CDR2 SYGVKD, per germline. The CDR3 loop spans 14 amino acids. Trimming left V 3 bases short and J 7 bases short, with 15 bases between. DNA of the CDR3: TGTGCCATCAGTGAAGCACAGAGTTTTCCTGGCTACACCTTC. Its translation: CAISEAQSFPGYTF.

This chain joins TRBV9 and TRBJ2-1; TRBD2 matches at 9 bases. V lost 0 bases, J lost 4 bases, and 2 bases stayed unmatched. This CDR3 is 15 amino acids long. Germline CDR1 SGDLS, CDR2 YYNGEE. CDR3 DNA sequence: TGTGCCAGCAGCGTAGGGCGGGGGGGGTACAATGAGCAGTTCTTC. Translating it yields CASSVGRGGYNEQFF.

The chain recombines TRBV19 with TRBJ2-5; 10 bases match TRBD1. Germline V gene sequence: CDR1 LNHDA, CDR2 SQIVND (reference sequence). The CDR3 runs 13 residues. V shed 7 bases and J 4 bases; nucleotides not matched to a gene: 3. CDR3 loop: CASTRDRGETQYF. The CDR3 nucleotides read TGTGCCAGTACCCGGGACAGGGGAGAGACCCAGTACTTC.

The table lists this clone with a few counts. The chain recombines TRBV5-1 with TRBJ1-3; tentative D call: TRBD1 (5 bases). This CDR3 contains 14 residues. V was pared by 4 bases and J by 2 bases, with 10 bases between. Germline V gene data show CDR1 as SGHRS and CDR2 as YFSETQ. CDR3 DNA sequence: TGCGCCAGCAGCGAGCAGGGTGCTGGAAACACCATATATTTT. It specifies CASSEQGAGNTIYF.

The chain carries TRBV7-2 and TRBJ2-7, with D possibly matching TRBD1 (5 bases). V gave up 1 base and J gave up 2 bases, with 12 bases separating them. Germline lookup yields CDR1 SGHTA and CDR2 FQGNSA. The CDR3 extends over 15 amino acids. The CDR3 DNA reads TGTGCCAGCAGCTTAGTTCAAGGGGCCCCCTACGAGCAGTACTTC. This gives the protein CASSLVQGAPYEQYF.

This chain uses TRBV5-8 with TRBJ1-5; weak D call: TRBD1 (5 bases). Trimming removed 2 bases from V and 4 bases from J, with 16 bases in between. The CDR3 loop spans 16 amino acids. From germline, CDR1 is SGHTS and CDR2 YDEGEE. The CDR3 DNA sequence: TGTGCCAGCAGCTTCCTAGGACACGGCTCTAATCAGCCCCAGCATTTT. It codes for CASSFLGHGSNQPQHF.

This chain links TRBV2 with TRBJ1-2; no clear D. Germline-derived CDR1 and CDR2 are SNHLY and FYNNEI. V dropped 8 bases and J dropped 1 base, with 14 bases sitting between them. The CDR3 consists of 14 residues. The CDR3 sequence is CASAGRASNYGYTF. CDR3 nucleotides: TGTGCCAGCGCGGGGAGGGCCAGTAACTATGGCTACACCTTC.

The genes are TRBV5-1 and TRBJ2-1, with D possibly TRBD2 on 5 matching bases. The CDR3 has 15 residues. The germline V gene has CDR1 SGHRS and CDR2 YFSETQ. V lost 0 bases, J lost 7 bases, and 14 bases lay in between. This chain's CDR3 is CASSLGESDGNEQFF. For the CDR3, the DNA is TGCGCCAGCAGCTTGGGGGAGTCCGACGGGAATGAGCAGTTCTTC.

The chain is built from TRBV5-1 and TRBJ1-1, with a weak D call TRBD1 (5 bases). V was cut by 0 bases and J by 3 bases, with 9 bases left in between. Germline V CDR1 and CDR2: SGHRS, YFSETQ. The CDR3 length is 14 residues. CDR3 sequence (DNA): TGCGCCAGCAGCTTGGAGGGGTTCGACACTGAAGCTTTCTTT. This gives the protein CASSLEGFDTEAFF. Drawing the rest from reference TRBV5-1 and TRBJ1-1, the complete variable domain is KAGVTQTPRYLIKTRGQQVTLSCSPISGHRSVSWYQQTPGQGLQFLFEYFSETQRNKGNFPGRFSGRQFSNSRSEMNVSTLELGDSALYLCASSLEGFDTEAFFGQGTRLTVV.

The chain couples TRBV5-1 to TRBJ2-1; TRBD2 agrees at 12 bases. The junction had 7 bases not matched to a gene; V was cut back by 4 bases and J by 8 bases. Looked up from germline, CDR1 is SGHRS and CDR2 is YFSETQ. This CDR3 is built from 15 residues. The CDR3 DNA reads as TGCGCCAGCAGCCTGTCTAGCGGGGGGGCCGATGAGCAGTTCTTC. This codes for CASSLSSGGADEQFF.

This clone was picked up a small number of times. The rearrangement uses TRBV29-1 and TRBJ2-7; TRBD2 matches 9 bases. Germline values: CDR1 SQVTM, CDR2 ANQGSEA. V lost 3 bases and J lost 6; bases outside the gene matches: 3. This CDR3 contains 12 residues. CDR3 protein: CSVDSRGGEQYF. DNA for the CDR3: TGCAGCGTTGACTCGCGGGGGGGCGAGCAGTACTTC.

This clone was recorded only once. This chain's CDR3 is CASSLRTSGGADTQYF. CDR3 bases: TGTGCCAGCAGCTTAAGGACTAGCGGGGGGGCAGATACGCAGTATTTT. The V call is TRBV7-8, the J call TRBJ2-3, with TRBD2 identical over 15 bases. This CDR3 comprises 16 residues. The V and J ends lost 2 bases and 4 bases, in that order; junction bases with no gene match: 1. Germline CDR1 SGHVS, CDR2 FQNEAQ.

This clone has just a few counts. CDR3 coding DNA: TGTGCCAGCAGTTCGGGACAGTTCTATAATTCACCCCTCCACTTT. This translates into CASSSGQFYNSPLHF. The chain has TRBV6-5 and TRBJ1-6; 7 positions match TRBD1. The CDR3 extends over 15 amino acids. Germline loops: CDR1 MNHEY, CDR2 SVGAGI. The trim removed 4 bases at V and 3 bases at J, leaving 3 bases unmatched.